This T cell receptor beta chain emerged from a study of blood T cell repertoires in COVID-19. Only in-frame clones appear in the TCRdb table, and some are missing; sequencing was by immunoSEQ multiplex PCR. The repertoire has 90,000 to 120,000 clones, roughly 80% of them found once; the top ten carry 4% to 5.5%. The CDR3 is made up of 15 amino acids. V lost 3 bases to trimming and J lost 3 bases, with 14 bases between them. Germline CDR1 reads KGHDR; CDR2 reads SFDVKD. What was sequenced was peripheral blood. The chain couples TRBV24-1 to TRBJ2-7, with D possibly being TRBD1 (6 bases). This TCR was recovered from a human donor in a cohort sampled during active COVID-19. This chain's CDR3 is CATSDPTGPDYEQYF. The CDR3 DNA sequence: TGTGCCACCAGTGATCCGACAGGACCTGACTACGAGCAGTACTTC.